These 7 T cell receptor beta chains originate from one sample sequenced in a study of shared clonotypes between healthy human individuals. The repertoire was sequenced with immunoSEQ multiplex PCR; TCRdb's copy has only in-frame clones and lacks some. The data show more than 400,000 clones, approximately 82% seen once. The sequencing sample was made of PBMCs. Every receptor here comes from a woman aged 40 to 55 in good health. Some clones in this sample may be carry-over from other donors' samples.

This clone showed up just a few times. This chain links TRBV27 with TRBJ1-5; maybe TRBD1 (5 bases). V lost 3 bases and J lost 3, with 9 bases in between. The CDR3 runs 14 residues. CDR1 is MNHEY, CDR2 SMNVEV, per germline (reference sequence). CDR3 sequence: CASSLGPYNQPQHF. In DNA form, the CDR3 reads TGTGCCAGCAGTTTGGGACCGTACAATCAGCCCCAGCATTTT.

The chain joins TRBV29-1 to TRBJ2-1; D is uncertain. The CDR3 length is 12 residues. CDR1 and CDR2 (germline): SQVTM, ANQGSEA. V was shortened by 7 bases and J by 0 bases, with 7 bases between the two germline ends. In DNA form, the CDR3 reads TGCAGCGCCCAGGACTCCTACAATGAGCAGTTCTTC. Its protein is CSAQDSYNEQFF.

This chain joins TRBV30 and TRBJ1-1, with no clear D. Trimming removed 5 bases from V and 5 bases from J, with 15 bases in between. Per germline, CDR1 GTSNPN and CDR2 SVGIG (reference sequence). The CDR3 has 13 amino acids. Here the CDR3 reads CAWFPFGGTEAFF. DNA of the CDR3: TGTGCCTGGTTCCCGTTTGGTGGGACTGAAGCTTTCTTT. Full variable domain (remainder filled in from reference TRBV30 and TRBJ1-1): SQTIHQWPATLVQPVGSPLSLECTVEGTSNPNLYWYRQAAGRGLQLLFYSVGIGQISSEVPQNLSASRPQDRQFILSSKKLLLSDSGFYLCAWFPFGGTEAFFGQGTRLTVV.

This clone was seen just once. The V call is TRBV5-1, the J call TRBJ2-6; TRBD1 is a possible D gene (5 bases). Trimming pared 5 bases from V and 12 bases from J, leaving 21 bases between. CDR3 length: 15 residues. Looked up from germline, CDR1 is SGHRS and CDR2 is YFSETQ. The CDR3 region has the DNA TGCGCCAGCAGTCCACGGACACACTTTGAAGGCGTCCTGACTTTC. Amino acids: CASSPRTHFEGVLTF.

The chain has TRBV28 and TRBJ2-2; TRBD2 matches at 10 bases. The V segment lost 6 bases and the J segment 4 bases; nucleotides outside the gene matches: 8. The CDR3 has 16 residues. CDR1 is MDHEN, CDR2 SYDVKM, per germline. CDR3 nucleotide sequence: TGTGCCAGCAGGAGTAGCGGGAGGATCGTCACCGGGGAGCTGTTTTTT. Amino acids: CASRSSGRIVTGELFF.

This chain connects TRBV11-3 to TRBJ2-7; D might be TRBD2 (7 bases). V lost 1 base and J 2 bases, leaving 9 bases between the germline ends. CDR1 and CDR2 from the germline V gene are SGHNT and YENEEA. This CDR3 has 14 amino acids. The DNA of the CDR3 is TGTGCCAGCAGCTTAGGAGGGGGGGCCTACGAGCAGTACTTC. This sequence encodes CASSLGGGAYEQYF. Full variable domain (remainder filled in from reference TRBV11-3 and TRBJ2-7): EAGVVQSPRYKIIEKKQPVAFWCNPISGHNTLYWYLQNLGQGPELLIRYENEEAVDDSQLPKDRFSAERLKGVDSTLKIQPAELGDSAVYLCASSLGGGAYEQYFGPGTRLTVT.

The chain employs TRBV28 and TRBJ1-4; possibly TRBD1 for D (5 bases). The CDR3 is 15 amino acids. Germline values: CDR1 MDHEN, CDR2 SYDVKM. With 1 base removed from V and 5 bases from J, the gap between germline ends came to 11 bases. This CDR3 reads CASSLSGSRNEKLFF. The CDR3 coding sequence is TGTGCCAGCAGTTTATCAGGGTCTAGAAATGAAAAACTGTTTTTT.